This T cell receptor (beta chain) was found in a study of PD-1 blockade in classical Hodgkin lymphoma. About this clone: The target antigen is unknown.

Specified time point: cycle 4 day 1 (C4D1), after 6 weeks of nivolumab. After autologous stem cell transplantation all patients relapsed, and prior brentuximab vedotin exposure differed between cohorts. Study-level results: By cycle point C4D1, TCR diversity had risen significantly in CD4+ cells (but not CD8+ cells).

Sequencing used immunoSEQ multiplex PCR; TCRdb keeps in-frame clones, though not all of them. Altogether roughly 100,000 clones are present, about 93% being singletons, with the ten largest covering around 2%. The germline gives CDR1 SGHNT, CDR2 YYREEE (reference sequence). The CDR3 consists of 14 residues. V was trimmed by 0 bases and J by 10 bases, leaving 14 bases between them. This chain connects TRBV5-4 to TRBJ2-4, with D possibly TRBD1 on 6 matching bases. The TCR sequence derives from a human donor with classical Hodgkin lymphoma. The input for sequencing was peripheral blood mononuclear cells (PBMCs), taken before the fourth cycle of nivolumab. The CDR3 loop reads CASSLDRAIPIQYF. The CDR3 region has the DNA TGTGCCAGCAGCTTGGACAGGGCCATACCGATTCAGTACTTC.